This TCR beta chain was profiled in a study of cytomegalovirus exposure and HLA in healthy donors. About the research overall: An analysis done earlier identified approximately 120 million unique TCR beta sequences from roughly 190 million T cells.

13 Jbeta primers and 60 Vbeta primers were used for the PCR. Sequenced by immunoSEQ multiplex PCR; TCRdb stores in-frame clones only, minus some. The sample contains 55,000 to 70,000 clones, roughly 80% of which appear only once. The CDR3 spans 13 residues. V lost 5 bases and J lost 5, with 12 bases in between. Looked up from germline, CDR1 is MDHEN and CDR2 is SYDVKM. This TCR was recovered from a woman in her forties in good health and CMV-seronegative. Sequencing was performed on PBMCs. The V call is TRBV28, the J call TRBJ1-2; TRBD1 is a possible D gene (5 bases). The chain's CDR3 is CASSPPGWYGYTF. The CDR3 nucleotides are TGTGCCAGCAGTCCCCCAGGGTGGTATGGCTACACCTTC.